These 3 T cell receptor beta chains came from one sample sequenced in a study of identical twins. A single record per CDR3 protein comes from TCRdb applying MiXCR to the 5' RACE reads. The repertoire holds approximately 670,000 distinct CDR3 sequences, with roughly 6% as singletons. Sequenced input: naive T cells sorted from blood. The receptors originated from a man aged 18 to 35 in good health.

This clonotype was found many times. V and J are TRBV7-3 and TRBJ2-7; D not resolved. In germline, CDR1 is SGHTA, CDR2 FQGTGA. V lost 1 base and J 4 bases, leaving 17 bases between the germline ends. CDR3 length equals 16 residues. The DNA of the CDR3 is TGTGCCAGCAGCTTAATCTCGGTTCTGGTGTGGTACGAGCAGTACTTC. The encoded protein is CASSLISVLVWYEQYF.

Ten or more counts support this clonotype. V is TRBV10-3 and J is TRBJ2-3; 10 nucleotides line up with TRBD2. The CDR3 spans 17 residues. V lost 2 bases and J lost 4; bases outside the gene matches: 9. Germline V gives CDR1 ENHRY, CDR2 SYGVKD. Here the CDR3 reads CAISEPGLARPPDTQYF. For the CDR3, the DNA is TGTGCCATCAGTGAGCCGGGACTAGCGCGCCCTCCAGATACGCAGTATTTT.

Ten or more counts support this clonotype. The gene calls are TRBV20-1 and TRBJ2-1; TRBD2 agrees at 9 bases. Unmatched junction bases numbered 7, after V lost 6 bases and J lost 4 bases. The CDR3 has 14 residues. Germline CDR1 and CDR2: DFQATT and SNEGSKA (reference sequence). CDR3 loop: CSAVTSGSYNEQFF. CDR3 sequence (DNA): TGCAGTGCGGTGACTAGCGGATCTTACAATGAGCAGTTCTTC.